One sample yielded the 12 T cell receptor beta chains listed below, sequenced in a study of blood T cell repertoires in COVID-19. TCRdb's table, derived via immunoSEQ multiplex PCR, lists solely in-frame clones and lacks some. The sample has 30,000 to 45,000 clones, about nine tenths seen once. Material: peripheral blood. The receptor set was obtained from a human donor in a cohort sampled during active COVID-19.

The chain uses TRBV7-6 and TRBJ2-5; TRBD2 agrees at 10 bases. Germline CDR1 SGHVS, CDR2 FNYEAQ. V shed 4 bases and J 0 bases; nucleotides not matched to a gene: 5. The CDR3 is 16 residues long. The CDR3 region has the DNA TGTGCCAGCAGCTCCAGTAGCGGGGGGTACCAAGAGACCCAGTACTTC. Its protein is CASSSSSGGYQETQYF.

This chain connects TRBV11-3 to TRBJ2-1, with 14 bases aligning to TRBD2. The V and J ends lost 5 bases and 9 bases, in that order; junction bases with no gene match: 6. Germline-derived CDR1 and CDR2 are SGHNT and YENEEA. The CDR3 spans 15 residues. CDR3: CASSAGLAGVLEQFF. CDR3 coding DNA: TGTGCCAGCAGCGCGGGACTAGCGGGAGTACTTGAGCAGTTCTTC. Using reference TRBV11-3 and TRBJ2-1 for the parts outside the CDR3, the full variable domain is EAGVVQSPRYKIIEKKQPVAFWCNPISGHNTLYWYLQNLGQGPELLIRYENEEAVDDSQLPKDRFSAERLKGVDSTLKIQPAELGDSAVYLCASSAGLAGVLEQFFGPGTRLTVL.

The V and J genes are TRBV6-5 and TRBJ2-7, with 7 bases identical to TRBD2. Looked up from germline, CDR1 is MNHEY and CDR2 is SVGAGI. V dropped 7 bases and J dropped 5; count of bases not matched to a gene: 11. There are 14 residues in the CDR3. The CDR3 is CASIRNWGGDEQYF. The CDR3 DNA sequence: TGTGCCAGCATTCGGAATTGGGGGGGGGACGAGCAGTACTTC.

The chain recombines TRBV5-5 with TRBJ2-7; 7 nucleotides match TRBD2. In germline, CDR1 is SGHKS, CDR2 YYEKEE (reference sequence). Germline trimming cut 4 bases from V and 4 bases from J; bases unmatched to any gene: 8. CDR3 length: 14 residues. The CDR3 sequence is CASSRGLVGYEQYF. The DNA of the CDR3 is TGTGCCAGCAGCCGTGGACTAGTTGGGTACGAGCAGTACTTC.

The chain links TRBV20-1 to TRBJ2-3, with a possible D match to TRBD2 (6 bases). Deletions cut 6 bases from V and 4 bases from J, with 8 bases between. Germline V lookup: CDR1 DFQATT, CDR2 SNEGSKA (reference sequence). The CDR3 is made up of 11 amino acids. The CDR3 nucleotides read TGCAGTGCGGAGGGTGCAGATACGCAGTATTTT. Translation gives CSAEGADTQYF.

The CDR3 sequence: CASSTRTGWEETQYF. In DNA form, the CDR3 reads TGTGCCAGCAGCACCCGGACAGGGTGGGAAGAGACCCAGTACTTC. This rearrangement joins TRBV9 to TRBJ2-5; 8 nucleotides agree with TRBD1. This CDR3 is built from 15 residues. Germline CDR1 is SGDLS and CDR2 is YYNGEE. V shed 4 bases and J 3 bases; nucleotides not matched to a gene: 8.

This chain uses TRBV27 with TRBJ2-5, with D possibly matching TRBD2 (6 bases). The germline gives CDR1 MNHEY, CDR2 SMNVEV (reference sequence). There are 14 residues in the CDR3. The ends were cut back, 4 bases at V and 3 bases at J, with 12 bases in the middle. The DNA for the CDR3 is TGTGCCAGCAGTTGGTTCCCGGGAGAAGAGACCCAGTACTTC. Its translation is CASSWFPGEETQYF.

V usage is TRBV4-3 and J usage is TRBJ2-1; D is possibly TRBD1 (7 bases). V was clipped by 4 bases and J by 7 bases, with 17 bases between them. Germline V lookup: CDR1 LGHNA, CDR2 YSLEER. The CDR3 has 15 amino acids. CDR3 bases: TGCGCCAGCAGCCGAACCGACAGGGCGGGGAATGAGCAGTTCTTC. Amino acids: CASSRTDRAGNEQFF.

This chain links TRBV5-4 with TRBJ2-6; TRBD1 agrees at 8 bases. V dropped 1 base and J dropped 2; count of bases not matched to a gene: 5. Germline assignment: CDR1 SGHNT and CDR2 YYREEE (reference sequence). The CDR3 covers 17 residues. The CDR3 coding sequence is TGTGCCAGCAGCTTGCAGGGGGCTGTGACTGGGGCCAACGTCCTGACTTTC. This encodes CASSLQGAVTGANVLTF.

The rearrangement uses TRBV5-1 and TRBJ2-5; TRBD2 is a possible D gene (6 bases). Germline V gene sequence: CDR1 SGHRS, CDR2 YFSETQ. This CDR3 is built from 13 residues. The germline V and J ends were trimmed by 0 bases and 4 bases, with 7 bases remaining between them. The CDR3 loop is CASSLDGRETQYF. The CDR3, as DNA: TGCGCCAGCAGCTTGGACGGGAGAGAGACCCAGTACTTC.

This chain joins TRBV7-6 and TRBJ2-3; 10 nucleotides agree with TRBD2. Germline V gene sequence: CDR1 SGHVS, CDR2 FNYEAQ. CDR3 length: 19 residues. The J segment lost 1 base and the V segment lost 3 bases, leaving 13 bases of the junction unmatched. The CDR3 loop reads CASSLAPTLAGGRTDTQYF. The CDR3 DNA sequence: TGTGCCAGCAGCTTGGCCCCTACGTTAGCGGGGGGCCGCACAGATACGCAGTATTTT.

The chain couples TRBV6-4 to TRBJ2-1, with 12 nucleotides matching TRBD2. V lost 3 bases to trimming and J lost 5 bases; unmatched junction nucleotides: 5. The CDR3 sequence is 16 residues long. Germline V gene lookup returns CDR1 MRHNA and CDR2 SNTAGT. The CDR3 region has the DNA TGTGCCAGCAGTGAAGCTAGCGGGGGGGGAAACAATGAGCAGTTCTTC. The encoded protein is CASSEASGGGNNEQFF.